The rows below give T cell receptor beta chains drawn from one sample of a study of cytomegalovirus exposure and HLA in healthy donors. Some clones are missing from TCRdb's copy, which holds only in-frame ones; the method was immunoSEQ multiplex PCR. The sample consists of about 190,000 clones, around 84% of them appearing once. Sequences were obtained from PBMCs. The receptors were sampled from a woman aged 45 to 65 in good health and CMV-seropositive. Each CDR3 is given with its conserved first and last residue. The D gene is left open where the match is weak. Expanded clones get a size class; other rows say once, few or many, or leave the size out.

>15|TRBV6-1|TRBD1|-|TRBJ1-1
CASSPLLGTDTEAFF
TGTGCCAGCAGTCCCCTTTTAGGGACAGACACTGAAGCTTTCTTT
>14|TRBV11-2|-|-|TRBJ2-7
CASSLDPGGYEQYF
TGTGCCAGCAGCTTAGATCCAGGGGGGTACGAGCAGTACTTC
>14|TRBV27|-|-|TRBJ2-1
CASTPRGPDNEQFF
TGTGCCAGCACCCCAAGAGGCCCCGACAATGAGCAGTTCTTC
>14|TRBV11-3|TRBD1|-|TRBJ1-1
CASSTGQGNTEAFF
TGTGCCAGCAGCACGGGACAGGGGAACACTGAAGCTTTCTTT
>13|TRBV23-1|-|-|TRBJ1-1
CASSHPQGLEAFF
TGCGCCAGCAGCCATCCGCAGGGGCTTGAAGCTTTCTTT
>15|TRBV29-1|TRBD1|-|TRBJ2-3
CSVETGATMTDTQYF
TGCAGCGTTGAAACAGGGGCCACCATGACAGATACGCAGTATTTT
>14|TRBV6-6|-|-|TRBJ2-2
CASRNSRGVGELFF
TGTGCCAGCAGAAATTCCAGGGGCGTCGGGGAGCTGTTTTTT
>12|TRBV6-5|TRBD1|-|TRBJ1-1
CASNRGDTEAFF
TGTGCCAGCAACAGGGGGGACACTGAAGCTTTCTTT
>14|TRBV6-1|TRBD2|-|TRBJ2-7
CASSAVGGYYEQYF
TGTGCCAGCAGTGCCGTGGGGGGGTACTACGAGCAGTACTTC
>14|TRBV6-1|TRBD2|few|TRBJ2-1
CASKLAGAPSEQFF
TGTGCCAGCAAACTAGCGGGGGCCCCAAGTGAGCAGTTCTTC
>13|TRBV5-8|TRBD1|-|TRBJ2-7
CASSFPDRGRGYF
TGTGCCAGCAGCTTCCCCGACAGGGGGCGAGGGTACTTC
>15|TRBV5-1|TRBD1|-|TRBJ2-7
CASSPVDRDRYEQYF
TGCGCCAGCAGCCCAGTGGACAGGGACCGCTACGAGCAGTACTTC
>18|TRBV10-2|-|-|TRBJ1-2
CASRTDWAGVEANYGYTF
TGCGCCAGCAGGACTGATTGGGCAGGGGTTGAGGCTAACTATGGCTACACCTTC
>17|TRBV7-3|TRBD2|-|TRBJ2-1
CASSLPRTSGGSGEQFF
TGTGCCAGCAGCTTACCCCGGACTAGCGGGGGGTCAGGGGAGCAGTTCTTC
>14|TRBV18|TRBD1|-|TRBJ2-1
CASSTGQGRDEQFF
TGTGCCAGCTCAACCGGACAGGGTAGAGATGAGCAGTTCTTC
>15|TRBV7-2|-|many|TRBJ1-2
CASSQEEGRVEGYTF
TGTGCCAGCAGCCAAGAGGAGGGCAGGGTGGAAGGCTACACCTTC
>12|TRBV2|-|-|TRBJ2-5
CASSASQETQYF
TGTGCCAGCAGTGCCAGCCAAGAGACCCAGTACTTC